The clone carrying this T cell receptor (beta chain) was observed many times. Its specificity is unknown. Germline V CDR1 and CDR2: SGHNT, YYREEE (reference sequence). The CDR3 contains 13 residues. Between the trimmed V and J ends, which lost 3 bases and 1 base, there was a span of 5 bases. Tregs were sorted as CD4+CD25+CD127-/low cells. TCRdb ran MiXCR on the 5' RACE reads and lists one entry per CDR3 protein. Of 34,000 or so distinct CDR3 sequences in the sample, 25% to 30% were seen once. Study results and limitations: The TCR gene usage of tumor memory CD4+ T cells clustered together with blood and lymph node memory CD4+ cells and with lymph node naive CD4+ cells.

This receptor was obtained from a female donor with breast cancer. The material sequenced was tumor-infiltrating Tregs sorted from the breast tumor. The chain carries TRBV5-4 and TRBJ1-5; D may be TRBD1 (5 bases). For the CDR3, the DNA is TGTGCCAGCAGCTGGGGCAGCAATCAGCCCCAGCATTTT. Amino acids: CASSWGSNQPQHF.